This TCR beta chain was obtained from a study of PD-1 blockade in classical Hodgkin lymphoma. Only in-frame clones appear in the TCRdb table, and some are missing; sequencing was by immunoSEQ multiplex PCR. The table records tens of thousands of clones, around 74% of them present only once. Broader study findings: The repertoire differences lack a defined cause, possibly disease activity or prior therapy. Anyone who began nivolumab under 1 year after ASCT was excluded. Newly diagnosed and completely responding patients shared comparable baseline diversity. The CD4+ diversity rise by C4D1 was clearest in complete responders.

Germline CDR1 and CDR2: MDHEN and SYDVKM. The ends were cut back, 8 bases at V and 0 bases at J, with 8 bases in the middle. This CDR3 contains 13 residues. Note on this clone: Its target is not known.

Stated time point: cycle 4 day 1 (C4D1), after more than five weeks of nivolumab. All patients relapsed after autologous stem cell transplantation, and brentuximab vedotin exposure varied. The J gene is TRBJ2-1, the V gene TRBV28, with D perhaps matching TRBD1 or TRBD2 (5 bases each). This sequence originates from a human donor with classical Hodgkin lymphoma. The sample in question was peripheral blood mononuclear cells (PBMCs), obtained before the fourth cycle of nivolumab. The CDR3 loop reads CASEGSSYNEQFF. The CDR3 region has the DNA TGTGCCAGCGAGGGGAGCTCCTACAATGAGCAGTTCTTC.